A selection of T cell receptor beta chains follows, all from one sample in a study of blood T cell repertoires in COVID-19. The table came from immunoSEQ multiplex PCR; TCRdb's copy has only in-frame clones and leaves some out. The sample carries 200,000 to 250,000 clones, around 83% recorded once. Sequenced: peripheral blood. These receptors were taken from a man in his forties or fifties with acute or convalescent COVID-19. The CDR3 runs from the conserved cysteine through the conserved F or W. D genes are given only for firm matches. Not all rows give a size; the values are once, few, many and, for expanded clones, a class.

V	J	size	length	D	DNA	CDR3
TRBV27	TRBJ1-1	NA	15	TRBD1	TGTGCCAGCAGTCCCTGGACAGGGCTGAACACTGAAGCTTTCTTT	CASSPWTGLNTEAFF
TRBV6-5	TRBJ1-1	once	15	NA	TGTGCCAGCAGTACACACAGCCCTGGGAACACTGAAGCTTTCTTT	CASSTHSPGNTEAFF
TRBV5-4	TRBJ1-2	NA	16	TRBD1	TGTGCCAGCAGCTTGGGGACAGGGTGGATGAGTCAGGGCTACACCTTC	CASSLGTGWMSQGYTF
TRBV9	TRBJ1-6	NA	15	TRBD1	TGTGCCAGCAGCGAGACTCCGACAGGGAACTCACCCCTCCACTTT	CASSETPTGNSPLHF
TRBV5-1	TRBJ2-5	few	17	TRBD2	TGCGCCAGCAGCTTGGGGCTAGCGGGGGGGAGTCAAGAGACCCAGTACTTC	CASSLGLAGGSQETQYF
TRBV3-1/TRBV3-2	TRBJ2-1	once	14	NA	TGTGCCAGCTCTCCGGGTAGAGGGTACAATGAGCAGTTCTTC	CASSPGRGYNEQFF
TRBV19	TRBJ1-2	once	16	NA	TGTGCCAGTAGTAGGACACGACAGAGCTGGGACTATGGCTACACCTTC	CASSRTRQSWDYGYTF
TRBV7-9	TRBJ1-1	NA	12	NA	TGTGCCAGCAGCTTTTCAGGGGCCGAAGCTTTCTTT	CASSFSGAEAFF
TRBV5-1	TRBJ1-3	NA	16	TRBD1	TGCGCCAGCAGCTGGGACAGGGGAAGCTCTGGAAACACCATATATTTT	CASSWDRGSSGNTIYF
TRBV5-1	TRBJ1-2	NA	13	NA	TGCGCCAGCAGCTTGGGGAGGGTCTATGGCTACACCTTC	CASSLGRVYGYTF
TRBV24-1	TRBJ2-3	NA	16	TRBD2	TGTGCCACCAGTGATCAAACTAGCGTGGGCACAGATACGCAGTATTTT	CATSDQTSVGTDTQYF
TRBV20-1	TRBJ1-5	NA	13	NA	TGCAGTGCTAGTCGCGGTAGCAATCAGCCCCAGCATTTT	CSASRGSNQPQHF
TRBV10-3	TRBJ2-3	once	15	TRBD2	TGTGCCATCAGTCCCCGGGGGGGCCCGACAGATACGCAGTATTTT	CAISPRGGPTDTQYF
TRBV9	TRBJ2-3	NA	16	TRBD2	TGTGCCAGCAGCGCGACCGGGACTAGCGGAACAGATACGCAGTATTTT	CASSATGTSGTDTQYF
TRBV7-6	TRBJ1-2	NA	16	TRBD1	TGTGCCAGCAGCTTAATCAGCGACAGGGAATTTTGGCCCTACACCTTC	CASSLISDREFWPYTF
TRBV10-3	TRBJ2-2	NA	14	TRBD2	TGTGCCGTCACGTCTAGCGGGGACACCGGGGAGCTGTTTTTT	CAVTSSGDTGELFF
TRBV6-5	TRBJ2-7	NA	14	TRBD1	TGTGCCAGCACTAGGGACAGAGACTCCTACGAGCAGTACTTC	CASTRDRDSYEQYF
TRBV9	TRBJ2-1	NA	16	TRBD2	TGTGCCAGCAGCGAAGAGAGCGGGGGGGTGTACAATGAGCAGTTCTTC	CASSEESGGVYNEQFF
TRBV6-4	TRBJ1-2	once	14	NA	TGTGCCAGCAGTGAAGGTGGTACTAGAGCTGGCTACACCTTC	CASSEGGTRAGYTF
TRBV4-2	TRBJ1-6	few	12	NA	TGTGCCAGCAGAGGGGGACAATCACCCCTCCACTTT	CASRGGQSPLHF
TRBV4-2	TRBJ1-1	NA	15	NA	TGTGCCAGCAGCCAAGATCTAGTAGGGGGTAGTGAAGCTTTCTTT	CASSQDLVGGSEAFF
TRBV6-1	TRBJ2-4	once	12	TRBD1	TGTGCCAGCAGTGATCAGGGGGACATTCAGTACTTC	CASSDQGDIQYF
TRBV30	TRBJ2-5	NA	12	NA	TGTGCCTGCGAGGCGGGCCGGGAGACCCAGTACTTC	CACEAGRETQYF
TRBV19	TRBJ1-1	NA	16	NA	TGTGCCAGTTACAAGTTTGCAAAAGGGGGTAACACTGAAGCTTTCTTT	CASYKFAKGGNTEAFF
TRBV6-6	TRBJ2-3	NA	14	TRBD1	TGTGCCAGCAGTTACCTACAGGGGGGAGATACGCAGTATTTT	CASSYLQGGDTQYF
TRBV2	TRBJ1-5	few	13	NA	TGTGCCAGCGGTTCAGGGAGGATTCAGCCCCAGCATTTT	CASGSGRIQPQHF
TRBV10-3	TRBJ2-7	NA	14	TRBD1	TGTGCCATCAGTCCCGGGACAGGAACCTACGAGCAGTACTTC	CAISPGTGTYEQYF
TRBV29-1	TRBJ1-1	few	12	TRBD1	TGCAGCGGCCTGACAGGGTCCTCGGAGGCTTTCTTT	CSGLTGSSEAFF
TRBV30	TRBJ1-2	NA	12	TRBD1	TGTGCCTGGAGTCAGGGGGCCTACGGCTACACCTTC	CAWSQGAYGYTF
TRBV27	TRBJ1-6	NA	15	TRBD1	TGTGCCAGCAGTCCATGGACAGGGCTGTACTCACCCCTCCACTTT	CASSPWTGLYSPLHF
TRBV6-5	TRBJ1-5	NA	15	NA	TGTGCCAGCAGTAGGTCAGCAGGGAGCAATCAGCCCCAGCATTTT	CASSRSAGSNQPQHF
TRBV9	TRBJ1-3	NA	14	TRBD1	TGTGCCAGCAGCCTCGGGACAGGGGGAAACACCATATATTTT	CASSLGTGGNTIYF
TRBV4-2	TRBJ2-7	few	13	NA	TGTGCCAGCAGCCAAGTTGAGGACTACGAGCAGTACTTC	CASSQVEDYEQYF
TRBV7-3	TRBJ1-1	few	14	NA	TGTGCCAGCAGCTTACGCCCAGGTAACACTGAAGCTTTCTTT	CASSLRPGNTEAFF
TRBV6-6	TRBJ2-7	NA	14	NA	TGTGCCAGCACACTGGGGGCTGACTCCTACGAGCAGTACTTC	CASTLGADSYEQYF
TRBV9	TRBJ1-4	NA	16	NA	TGTGCCAGCAGCAAAGCGCTCCAGGGCCTAAATGAAAAACTGTTTTTT	CASSKALQGLNEKLFF
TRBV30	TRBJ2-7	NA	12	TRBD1	TGTGCCTGGTCAGACAGGGCCTACGAGCAGTACTTC	CAWSDRAYEQYF
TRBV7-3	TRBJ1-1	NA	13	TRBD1	TGTGCCAGCAGCTCACCAGGGGGCACTGAAGCTTTCTTT	CASSSPGGTEAFF
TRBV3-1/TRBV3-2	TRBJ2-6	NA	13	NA	TGTGCCAGCAGCCCCGCAGCTAGGGGCGTCCTGACTTTC	CASSPAARGVLTF
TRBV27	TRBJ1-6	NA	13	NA	TGTGCCAGCAGTCAGGGGCCCTACGCACCCCTCCACTTT	CASSQGPYAPLHF
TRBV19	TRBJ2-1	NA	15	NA	TGTGCCAGTAGTATGGACACAAGCTCCTACAATGAGCAGTTCTTC	CASSMDTSSYNEQFF
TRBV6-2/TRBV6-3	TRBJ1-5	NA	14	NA	TGTGCCAGCAGTTACCCCCCGGGCAATCAGCCCCAGCATTTT	CASSYPPGNQPQHF
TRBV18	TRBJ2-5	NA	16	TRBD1	TGTGCCAGCTCACCACGGGCGGGACAGGGGAAAGAGACCCAGTACTTC	CASSPRAGQGKETQYF
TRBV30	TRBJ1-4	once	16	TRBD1	TGTGCCTGGATGAAACCATCCCGGGACAGGGCTGAAAAACTGTTTTTT	CAWMKPSRDRAEKLFF
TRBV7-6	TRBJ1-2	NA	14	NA	TGTGCCAGCAGCTTTACAGACCAGAACTATGGCTACACCTTC	CASSFTDQNYGYTF